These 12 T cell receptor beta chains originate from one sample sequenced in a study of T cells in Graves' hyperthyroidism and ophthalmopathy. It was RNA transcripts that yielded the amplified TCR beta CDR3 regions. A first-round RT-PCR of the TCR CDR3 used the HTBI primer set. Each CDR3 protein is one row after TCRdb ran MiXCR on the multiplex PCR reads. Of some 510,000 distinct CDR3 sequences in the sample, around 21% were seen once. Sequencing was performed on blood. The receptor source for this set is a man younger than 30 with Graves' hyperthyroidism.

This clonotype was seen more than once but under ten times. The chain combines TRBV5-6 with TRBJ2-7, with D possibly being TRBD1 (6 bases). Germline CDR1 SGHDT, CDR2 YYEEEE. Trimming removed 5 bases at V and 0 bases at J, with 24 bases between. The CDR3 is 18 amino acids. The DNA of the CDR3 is TGTGCCAGCAGATCTATCATACAGGGCGACTCCCGCTCCTACGAGCAGTACTTC. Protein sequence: CASRSIIQGDSRSYEQYF. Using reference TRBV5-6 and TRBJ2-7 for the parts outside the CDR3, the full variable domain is DAGVTQSPTHLIKTRGQQVTLRCSPKSGHDTVSWYQQALGQGPQFIFQYYEEEERQRGNFPDRFSGHQFPNYSSELNVNALLLGDSALYLCASRSIIQGDSRSYEQYFGPGTRLTVT.

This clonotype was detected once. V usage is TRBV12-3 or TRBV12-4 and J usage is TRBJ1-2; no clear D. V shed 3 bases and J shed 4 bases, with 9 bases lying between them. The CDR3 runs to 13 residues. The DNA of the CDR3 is TGTGCCAGCAGTTTCGGGATAGGCTATGGCTACACCTTC. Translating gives CASSFGIGYGYTF.

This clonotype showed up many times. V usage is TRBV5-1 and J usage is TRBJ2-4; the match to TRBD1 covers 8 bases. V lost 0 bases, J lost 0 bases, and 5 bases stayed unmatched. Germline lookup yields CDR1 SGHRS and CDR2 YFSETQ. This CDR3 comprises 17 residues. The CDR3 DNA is TGCGCCAGCAGCTTGGGCGGGGACAGGCAAGCCAAAAACATTCAGTACTTC. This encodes CASSLGGDRQAKNIQYF.

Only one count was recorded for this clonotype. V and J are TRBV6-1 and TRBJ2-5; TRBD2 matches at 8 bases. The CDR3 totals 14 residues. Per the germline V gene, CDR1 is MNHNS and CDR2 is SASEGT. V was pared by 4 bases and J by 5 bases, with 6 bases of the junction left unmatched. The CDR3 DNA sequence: TGTGCCAGCAGTGGAGCGGGAGAGGGGGAGACCCAGTACTTC. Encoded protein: CASSGAGEGETQYF.

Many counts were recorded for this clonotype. As DNA, the CDR3 is TGTGCCAGCAGGGCCTGGGGGGTTACTGAAGCTTTCTTT. Amino acids: CASRAWGVTEAFF. The rearrangement links TRBV12-3 or TRBV12-4 to TRBJ1-1, with D possibly matching TRBD1 (5 bases). Trimming pared 6 bases from V and 5 bases from J, leaving 13 bases between. The CDR3 spans 13 residues.

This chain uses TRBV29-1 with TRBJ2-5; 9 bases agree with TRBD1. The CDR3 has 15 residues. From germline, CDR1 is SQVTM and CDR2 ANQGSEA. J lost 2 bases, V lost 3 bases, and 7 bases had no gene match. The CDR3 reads CSVEGDRETQETQYF. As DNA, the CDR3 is TGCAGCGTTGAGGGGGACAGGGAAACACAAGAGACCCAGTACTTC.

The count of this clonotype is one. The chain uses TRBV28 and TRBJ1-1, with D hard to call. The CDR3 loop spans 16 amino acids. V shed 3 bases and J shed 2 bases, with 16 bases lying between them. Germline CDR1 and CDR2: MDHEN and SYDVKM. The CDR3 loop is CASSFSGALGNTEAFF. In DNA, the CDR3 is TGTGCCAGCAGTTTTTCGGGAGCGCTAGGAAACACTGAAGCTTTCTTT. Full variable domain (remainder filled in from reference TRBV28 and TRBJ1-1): DVKVTQSSRYLVKRTGEKVFLECVQDMDHENMFWYRQDPGLGLRLIYFSYDVKMKEKGDIPEGYSVSREKKERFSLILESASTNQTSMYLCASSFSGALGNTEAFFGQGTRLTVV.

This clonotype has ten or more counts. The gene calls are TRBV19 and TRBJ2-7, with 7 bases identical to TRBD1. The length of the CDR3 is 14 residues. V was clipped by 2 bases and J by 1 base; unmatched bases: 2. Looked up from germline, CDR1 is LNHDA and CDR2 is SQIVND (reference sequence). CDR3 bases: TGTGCCAGTAGTATAAACAGGGGATCCTACGAGCAGTACTTC. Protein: CASSINRGSYEQYF. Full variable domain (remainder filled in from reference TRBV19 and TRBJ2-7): DGGITQSPKYLFRKEGQNVTLSCEQNLNHDAMYWYRQDPGQGLRLIYYSQIVNDFQKGDIAEGYSVSREKKESFPLTVTSAQKNPTAFYLCASSINRGSYEQYFGPGTRLTVT.

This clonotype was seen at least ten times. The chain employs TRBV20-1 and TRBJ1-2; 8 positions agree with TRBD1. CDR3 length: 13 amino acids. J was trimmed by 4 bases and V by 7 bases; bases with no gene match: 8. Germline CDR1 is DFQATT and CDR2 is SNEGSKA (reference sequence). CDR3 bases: TGCAGTGTCGGCCAGGACAGGGCCTATGGCTACACCTTC. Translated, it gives CSVGQDRAYGYTF.

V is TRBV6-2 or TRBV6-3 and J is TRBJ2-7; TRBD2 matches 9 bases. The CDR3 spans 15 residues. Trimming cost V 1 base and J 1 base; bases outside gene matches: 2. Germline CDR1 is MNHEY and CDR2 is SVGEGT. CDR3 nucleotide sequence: TGTGCCAGCAGTTACTTGAGCGGGAGGTCCTACGAGCAGTACTTC. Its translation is CASSYLSGRSYEQYF.

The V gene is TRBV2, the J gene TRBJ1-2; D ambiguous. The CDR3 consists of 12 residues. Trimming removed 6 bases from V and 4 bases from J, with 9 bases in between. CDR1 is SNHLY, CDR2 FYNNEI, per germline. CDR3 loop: CASRENSYGYTF. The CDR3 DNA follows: TGTGCCAGCAGGGAGAACAGCTATGGCTACACCTTC.

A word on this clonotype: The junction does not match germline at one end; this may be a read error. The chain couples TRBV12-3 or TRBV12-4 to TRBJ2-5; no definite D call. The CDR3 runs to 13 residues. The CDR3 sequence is CASSLRQQETQHF. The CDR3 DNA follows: TGTGCCAGCAGTTTACGGCAGCAAGAGACCCAGCACTTC.